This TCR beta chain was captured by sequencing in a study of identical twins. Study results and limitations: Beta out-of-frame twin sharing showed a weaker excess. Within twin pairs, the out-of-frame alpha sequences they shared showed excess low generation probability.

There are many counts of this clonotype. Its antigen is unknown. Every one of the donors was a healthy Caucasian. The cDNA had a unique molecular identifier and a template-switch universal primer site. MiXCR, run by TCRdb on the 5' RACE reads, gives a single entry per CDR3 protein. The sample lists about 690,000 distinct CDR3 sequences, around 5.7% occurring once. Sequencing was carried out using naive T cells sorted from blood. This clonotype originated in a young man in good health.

CDR3 DNA: TGTGCCAGCAGTTTTTTGTTTGGGGGCTTTACTGAAGCTTTCTTT. Translated, it gives CASSFLFGGFTEAFF. The V and J genes are TRBV12-3 or TRBV12-4 and TRBJ1-1; D might be TRBD1 (6 bases). This CDR3 is 15 amino acids long. Trimming shortened V by 3 bases and J by 5 bases, and 16 bases separated the two germline ends.